The 13 T cell receptor beta chains in this list originate from one sample, sequenced in a study of blood T cell repertoires in COVID-19. Profiled with immunoSEQ multiplex PCR; TCRdb holds only in-frame clones, not every one. The data hold approximately 63,000 clones, with about nine tenths observed a single time. The specimen sequenced was peripheral blood. The receptors shown here come from a woman aged 80 or over with acute or convalescent COVID-19.

This clone appeared a single time. The gene calls are TRBV27 and TRBJ2-7, with 9 positions matching TRBD1. The CDR3 contains 15 residues. Germline V gene lookup returns CDR1 MNHEY and CDR2 SMNVEV (reference sequence). After removal of 0 bases from V and 6 bases from J, the junction contained 6 bases not matched to a gene. CDR3 loop: CASSLSGTGKGEQYF. The CDR3 nucleotides read TGTGCCAGCAGTTTATCGGGGACAGGGAAAGGCGAGCAGTACTTC.

The chain joins TRBV30 to TRBJ2-5, with 7 bases lining up with TRBD1. The CDR3 spans 13 residues. Trimming took 3 bases from V and 7 from J; bases not matched to a gene: 8. CDR1 is GTSNPN and CDR2 is SVGIG in the germline V gene (reference sequence). CDR3 nucleotides: TGTGCCTGGAGGGACAGGTCTGTAGGGACCCAGTACTTC. Protein: CAWRDRSVGTQYF.

This clone appeared a single time. The rearrangement uses TRBV6-5 and TRBJ2-1; a weak D match, TRBD1 (5 bases). Germline values: CDR1 MNHEY, CDR2 SVGAGI. The CDR3 totals 11 residues. As DNA, the CDR3 is TGTGCTTGCAGGGTCTACAATGAGCAGTTCTTC. Its translation: CACRVYNEQFF.

This chain joins TRBV18 and TRBJ1-1; D unclear. Germline CDR1 reads KGHSH; CDR2 reads LQKENI. V lost 5 bases and J lost 1, with 5 bases in between. The CDR3 has 12 amino acids. The CDR3 protein is CASSTENTEAFF. Here the CDR3 DNA reads TGTGCCAGCTCAACAGAGAACACTGAAGCTTTCTTT.

The chain employs TRBV29-1 and TRBJ2-3, with D possibly TRBD2 on 6 matching bases. CDR1 SQVTM and CDR2 ANQGSEA come from the germline V gene. V was shortened by 3 bases and J by 0 bases, with 7 bases between the two germline ends. The CDR3 has 13 amino acids. In DNA, the CDR3 is TGCAGCGTTGATAGCGGTAGCACAGATACGCAGTATTTT. Translating gives CSVDSGSTDTQYF.

V gene TRBV12-3 or TRBV12-4 combines with J gene TRBJ2-7; TRBD2 matches 8 bases. With V trimmed by 5 bases and J by 6 bases, 6 bases remained unmatched. The CDR3 has 13 amino acids. The CDR3 protein is CASSPGGDREQYF. CDR3 sequence (DNA): TGTGCCAGCAGTCCCGGGGGGGACCGCGAGCAGTACTTC.

The V and J genes are TRBV6-4 and TRBJ2-2; D is possibly TRBD1 (5 bases). The V end lost 4 bases, the J end lost 1 base, and 10 bases lay between the germline ends. The CDR3 has 15 residues. Germline V gene data show CDR1 as MRHNA and CDR2 as SNTAGT. The CDR3 region is CASSVQGRNTGELFF. DNA for the CDR3: TGTGCCAGCAGTGTCCAGGGAAGGAACACCGGGGAGCTGTTTTTT.

V gene TRBV6-5 combines with J gene TRBJ1-2; 7 bases line up with TRBD1. Losses at the gene ends were 6 bases for V and 2 bases for J; bases not matched to a gene: 3. CDR1 is MNHEY, CDR2 SVGAGI, per germline. CDR3 length equals 13 residues. The CDR3 sequence: CASSRDSNYGYTF. CDR3 sequence (DNA): TGTGCCAGCAGCAGGGACAGCAACTATGGCTACACCTTC.

The chain has TRBV5-6 and TRBJ2-1, with a weak D call TRBD2 (5 bases). The CDR3 covers 17 residues. V gave up 1 base and J gave up 4 bases, with 18 bases separating them. Per the germline V gene, CDR1 is SGHDT and CDR2 is YYEEEE. The CDR3 sequence is CASSLLRLSGLYNEQFF. CDR3 sequence (DNA): TGTGCCAGCAGCTTGCTCCGACTAAGCGGCCTTTACAATGAGCAGTTCTTC.

The CDR3 DNA follows: TGCAGCTTTAGCGGGGGCCCCTGGACCCAGTACTTC. It specifies CSFSGGPWTQYF. The chain has TRBV29-1 and TRBJ2-5; 9 bases are a match to TRBD2. CDR1 and CDR2 (germline): SQVTM, ANQGSEA. V lost 8 bases and J lost 7; bases outside the gene matches: 8. The CDR3 totals 12 residues.

V and J are TRBV5-4 and TRBJ2-1; 7 bases line up with TRBD1. CDR1 SGHNT and CDR2 YYREEE come from the germline V gene (reference sequence). The V gene end was trimmed by 2 bases and the J gene end by 5 bases; junction bases not matched to a gene: 7. The length of the CDR3 is 15 residues. In nucleotides, the CDR3 is TGTGCCAGCAGCTTAATATCCGGGACAGACAATGAGCAGTTCTTC. Translated, it gives CASSLISGTDNEQFF.

V and J are TRBV7-3 and TRBJ1-1; no reliable D call. CDR1 and CDR2 from the germline V gene are SGHTA and FQGTGA. Trimming cost V 2 bases and J 2 bases, with 12 bases left between them. The CDR3 extends over 15 amino acids. The CDR3 sequence: CASSLGGVGNTEAFF. The CDR3 DNA reads as TGTGCCAGCAGCTTAGGCGGGGTTGGCAACACTGAAGCTTTCTTT.

This clone has only one observation. This chain joins TRBV5-6 and TRBJ1-1; D remains ambiguous. Germline V CDR1 and CDR2: SGHDT, YYEEEE. The V end was cut by 0 bases, the J end by 0 bases, with 6 bases between. This CDR3 region has 14 residues. The CDR3 here is CASSLADLNTEAFF. The CDR3 coding sequence is TGTGCCAGCAGCTTGGCCGACTTGAACACTGAAGCTTTCTTT.